Below, 10 T cell receptor beta chains from the same sample are listed, as sequenced in a study of blood T cells in healthy people across ages. A second 7 to 11 cycle PCR used barcoded and J-beta primers. TCRdb fed the 5' RACE reads into MiXCR, producing one record per CDR3 protein. The sample consists of about 1.4 million distinct CDR3 sequences, around 55% of them appearing once. The source material was blood. These receptor sequences come from a man aged 18-30 years in good health.

This clonotype has ten or more counts. The V and J genes are TRBV28 and TRBJ2-7; TRBD1 agrees at 12 bases. There are 15 residues in the CDR3. CDR1 and CDR2 from the germline V gene are MDHEN and SYDVKM. Trimming at V came to 6 bases and at J to 2 bases, leaving 5 bases not matched to a gene. The DNA for the CDR3 is TGTGCCAGCAGCCGGGGACAGGGGGCTCCCTACGAGCAGTACTTC. The encoded protein is CASSRGQGAPYEQYF.

This clonotype appeared once. The chain recombines TRBV20-1 with TRBJ2-7; no reliable D call. The CDR3 is 12 residues long. The ends were cut back, 3 bases at V and 2 bases at J, with 8 bases in the middle. CDR1 and CDR2 (germline): DFQATT, SNEGSKA (reference sequence). CDR3 nucleotides: TGCAGTGCTAGTGCAGGCGCCTACGAGCAGTACTTC. Encoded protein: CSASAGAYEQYF.

The chain is built from TRBV4-1 and TRBJ2-7, with D possibly matching TRBD1 (5 bases). The V gene lost 3 bases and the J gene lost 2 bases, with 17 bases spanning the gap. The length of the CDR3 is 16 residues. Germline V gene lookup returns CDR1 MGHRA and CDR2 YSYEKL. The CDR3 reads CASSQLQEKEAYEQYF. For the CDR3, the DNA is TGCGCCAGCAGCCAGTTACAGGAAAAAGAGGCCTACGAGCAGTACTTC.

This clonotype came up a few times. The chain couples TRBV20-1 to TRBJ2-1; TRBD2 aligns across 13 bases. Germline V gene data show CDR1 as DFQATT and CDR2 as SNEGSKA (reference sequence). The CDR3 totals 17 residues. The junction had 15 bases not matched to a gene; V was cut back by 6 bases and J by 7 bases. The CDR3 spells CSAPRLAGGNLLNEQFF. DNA for the CDR3: TGCAGTGCACCTAGACTAGCGGGGGGCAACCTCCTTAATGAGCAGTTCTTC.

Regarding this clonotype: A much larger clonotype is one base distant, so this may be a read error. J is TRBJ2-1 and V is TRBV5-1; D might be TRBD2 (6 bases). This CDR3 comprises 15 residues. CDR1 is SGHRS and CDR2 is YFSETQ in the germline V gene. Trimming left V 2 bases short and J 7 bases short, with 16 bases between. For the CDR3, the DNA is TGCGCCAGCAGCTTCACTAGCAGGAGCGATAATGAGCAGTTCTTC. Encoded protein: CASSFTSRSDNEQFF.

The V gene is TRBV24-1, the J gene TRBJ2-7; D gene ambiguous. V was clipped by 9 bases and J by 3 bases, with 20 bases between them. The germline CDR1 and CDR2 sequences are KGHDR and SFDVKD. The CDR3 runs to 15 residues. DNA of the CDR3: TGTGCCACCGGAGCGTGGGCCAATCCAATCTACGAGCAGTACTTC. Amino acid sequence: CATGAWANPIYEQYF.

The chain combines TRBV4-1 with TRBJ2-2; 12 nucleotides match TRBD2. V shed 2 bases, J shed 0 bases, and the junction held 4 bases outside the gene matches. The CDR3 spans 18 residues. Germline V gives CDR1 MGHRA, CDR2 YSYEKL. CDR3 sequence: CASSQRTSGTTNTGELFF. The DNA for the CDR3 is TGCGCCAGCAGCCAAAGGACTAGCGGGACTACGAACACCGGGGAGCTGTTTTTT.

The V and J genes are TRBV21-1 and TRBJ2-5; the listed D gene, TRBD1, was not tested against the DNA. Near its end, the DNA agrees better with TRBJ2-7, so the J call may be wrong. TRBV21-1 is reported as a pseudogene. The CDR3 contains 13 residues. The CDR3 bases are TGTGCCAGCAGCAGAGTCAGGGTGGACGAGCAGTACTTC. Residues: CASSRVRVDEQYF.

The chain recombines TRBV2 with TRBJ2-1; D unresolved. The CDR3 has 15 amino acids. The ends were cut back, 3 bases at V and 4 bases at J, with 13 bases in the middle. Germline V gives CDR1 SNHLY, CDR2 FYNNEI. The CDR3 region is CASSEGEASYNEQFF. In DNA, the CDR3 is TGTGCCAGCAGTGAGGGCGAAGCTTCGTACAATGAGCAGTTCTTC.

The rearrangement links TRBV10-3 to TRBJ2-7, with D tentatively TRBD1 (6 bases). Germline assignment: CDR1 ENHRY and CDR2 SYGVKD. There are 14 residues in the CDR3. V gave up 2 bases and J gave up 2 bases, with 10 bases separating them. In DNA, the CDR3 is TGTGCCATCAGTGAGGCCAGACAGGCCTACGAGCAGTACTTC. Translated, it gives CAISEARQAYEQYF.